The 22 T cell receptor beta chains presented below share a single source sample, sequenced in a study of shared T cell receptors in the human thymus. Clones were read by immunoSEQ multiplex PCR, and TCRdb kept only the in-frame ones, dropping some. This table holds about 710,000 clones, 87% found once. In addition, the sample was reused for a study of human thymus T cells.

Sequencing was done on a sample of thymocytes. These receptors all stem from a boy under two years old with a congenital heart defect.

The V gene is TRBV4-3, the J gene TRBJ2-7; weak D call: TRBD2 (5 bases). CDR1 and CDR2 from the germline V gene are LGHNA and YSLEER. This CDR3 has 16 amino acids. Trimming took 1 base from V and 0 from J, leaving 13 bases between them. The CDR3 DNA reads TGCGCCAGCAGCCAAGTGCGTCAGGCGGGCTCCTACGAGCAGTACTTC. This sequence encodes CASSQVRQAGSYEQYF.

The chain couples TRBV27 to TRBJ1-5, with D possibly TRBD1 on 5 matching bases. This CDR3 contains 15 residues. Germline CDR1 is MNHEY and CDR2 is SMNVEV (reference sequence). The V gene lost 0 bases and the J gene lost 2 bases, with 8 bases spanning the gap. CDR3 residues: CASSLSSGGNQPQHF. In DNA, the CDR3 is TGTGCCAGCAGTTTATCATCGGGGGGCAATCAGCCCCAGCATTTT.

This chain uses TRBV10-3 with TRBJ1-2; 7 positions agree with TRBD1. After removal of 0 bases from V and 7 bases from J, the junction contained 11 bases not matched to a gene. CDR1 is ENHRY, CDR2 SYGVKD, per germline. The CDR3 has 16 residues. The CDR3 region has the DNA TGTGCCATCAGTGAGTCGTTCCAGCAGGGGGAGGTTGGCTACACCTTC. It translates to CAISESFQQGEVGYTF.

The V gene is TRBV19, the J gene TRBJ1-5; 8 bases line up with TRBD1. The V gene's germline CDR1 is LNHDA and CDR2 SQIVND (reference sequence). CDR3 length equals 15 residues. The V segment lost 9 bases and the J segment 2 bases; nucleotides outside the gene matches: 9. The CDR3 loop is CARAPGQGGNQPQHF. As DNA, the CDR3 is TGTGCCAGAGCCCCCGGACAGGGTGGCAATCAGCCCCAGCATTTT.

The rearrangement joins TRBV10-3 to TRBJ2-1, with 10 bases fitting TRBD1. The J segment lost 8 bases and the V segment lost 1 base, leaving 5 bases of the junction unmatched. The germline V gene encodes CDR1 ENHRY and CDR2 SYGVKD. The CDR3 consists of 15 residues. CDR3 region: CAISEWGTGEDEQFF. The CDR3 DNA reads TGTGCCATCAGTGAGTGGGGGACAGGGGAGGATGAGCAGTTCTTC.

In regard to this clone: Its ends do not fully match the called genes, so a read error is possible. The chain joins TRBV2 to TRBJ2-3, with D possibly TRBD2 on 5 matching bases. The germline gives CDR1 SNHLY, CDR2 FYNNEI. The CDR3 sequence is 15 residues long. The CDR3 loop reads CASSLLVRTTDTRYF. In nucleotides, the CDR3 is TGTGCCAGCAGTTTACTAGTTCGAACCACAGATACGCGGTATTTT.

The rearrangement uses TRBV4-2 and TRBJ2-7; 8 nucleotides match TRBD1. The CDR3 totals 15 residues. V lost 4 bases to trimming and J lost 3 bases; unmatched junction nucleotides: 8. Germline assignment: CDR1 LGHNA and CDR2 YNFKEQ. The CDR3 sequence: CASSPKDRAIYEQYF. The CDR3 DNA is TGTGCCAGCAGCCCTAAGGACAGGGCAATCTACGAGCAGTACTTC.

This clone has just a few counts. The chain carries TRBV6-5 and TRBJ2-1; perhaps TRBD2 as D (5 bases). The CDR3 runs to 14 residues. Germline CDR1 MNHEY, CDR2 SVGAGI. V was shortened by 2 bases and J by 4 bases, with 9 bases between the two germline ends. DNA for the CDR3: TGTGCCAGCAGTTACGGAGACTATTACAATGAGCAGTTCTTC. Its protein is CASSYGDYYNEQFF.

The rearrangement links TRBV5-5 to TRBJ2-1; 9 nucleotides match TRBD2. CDR3 size: 20 residues. Germline V lookup: CDR1 SGHKS, CDR2 YYEKEE (reference sequence). Trimming cost V 4 bases and J 0 bases; bases outside gene matches: 17. The CDR3 spells CASSPRGGTSKTSSYNEQFF. DNA for the CDR3: TGTGCCAGCAGCCCCCGTGGAGGGACTAGCAAAACGAGCTCCTACAATGAGCAGTTCTTC.

The chain uses TRBV4-1 and TRBJ1-5, with 7 bases lining up with TRBD1. Germline-derived CDR1 and CDR2 are MGHRA and YSYEKL. With V trimmed by 4 bases and J by 3 bases, 9 bases remained unmatched. The CDR3 spans 16 residues. CDR3 in amino acids: CASSPDRARNNQPQHF. The CDR3 DNA sequence: TGCGCCAGCAGCCCAGACAGGGCTAGGAACAATCAGCCCCAGCATTTT.

This clone was recorded once. The chain employs TRBV15 and TRBJ2-2, with D possibly matching TRBD2 (6 bases). The V gene's germline CDR1 is LNHNV and CDR2 YYDKDF (reference sequence). V lost 0 bases to trimming and J lost 4 bases, with 9 bases between them. The CDR3 has 15 amino acids. CDR3 loop: CATSREEGFTGELFF. As DNA, the CDR3 is TGTGCCACCAGCAGAGAGGAGGGATTCACCGGGGAGCTGTTTTTT.

The chain joins TRBV19 to TRBJ2-5, with D unclear. The CDR3 sequence is 14 residues long. Per germline, CDR1 LNHDA and CDR2 SQIVND (reference sequence). V dropped 7 bases and J dropped 4 bases, with 16 bases sitting between them. The CDR3 nucleotides read TGTGCCAGTACAAAAGGAGTCCCTGGAGAGACCCAGTACTTC. It codes for CASTKGVPGETQYF.

V and J are TRBV18 and TRBJ1-5; perhaps TRBD1 as D (6 bases). The CDR3 is 18 residues long. Germline-derived CDR1 and CDR2 are KGHSH and LQKENI. The V and J ends lost 2 bases and 2 bases respectively, with 19 bases between them. CDR3 DNA sequence: TGTGCCAGCTCACCAAGTTATTCCCGTCACAGGGGCAATCAGCCCCAGCATTTT. It specifies CASSPSYSRHRGNQPQHF.

The CDR3 spells CASSQVLRGLPNTEAFF. Here the CDR3 DNA reads TGCGCCAGCAGCCAAGTCTTGAGGGGACTGCCGAACACTGAAGCTTTCTTT. The chain combines TRBV4-1 with TRBJ1-1, with D perhaps matching TRBD1 (5 bases). CDR1 is MGHRA and CDR2 is YSYEKL in the germline V gene. Trimming cost V 1 base and J 1 base, with 16 bases left between them. The CDR3 covers 17 residues.

The chain uses TRBV6-6 and TRBJ2-1; 8 bases are a match to TRBD2. V shed 2 bases and J 2 bases; nucleotides not matched to a gene: 5. CDR3 length: 16 amino acids. Germline CDR1 reads MNHNY; CDR2 reads SVGAGI (reference sequence). The CDR3 spells CASSYVTSGTYNEQFF. The CDR3 DNA sequence: TGTGCCAGCAGTTACGTCACTAGCGGTACCTACAATGAGCAGTTCTTC.

This clone was counted a few times. J is TRBJ1-6 and V is TRBV5-1, with D perhaps matching TRBD1 (6 bases). Germline V lookup: CDR1 SGHRS, CDR2 YFSETQ. With 5 bases removed from V and 10 bases from J, the gap between germline ends came to 19 bases. This CDR3 has 15 residues. CDR3 sequence: CASSFRGKAESPLHF. The CDR3 DNA follows: TGCGCCAGCAGTTTCAGGGGTAAAGCGGAATCACCCCTCCACTTT.

This chain uses TRBV9 with TRBJ1-2; 8 nucleotides match TRBD1. Germline lookup yields CDR1 SGDLS and CDR2 YYNGEE. V lost 2 bases, J lost 2 bases, and 2 bases stayed unmatched. CDR3 size: 14 residues. The CDR3: CASSVTGENYGYTF. The CDR3 DNA follows: TGTGCCAGCAGCGTGACAGGGGAGAACTATGGCTACACCTTC.

The rearrangement links TRBV9 to TRBJ2-6, with D perhaps matching TRBD1 (6 bases). Trimming removed 4 bases at V and 0 bases at J, with 17 bases between. The germline CDR1 and CDR2 sequences are SGDLS and YYNGEE. CDR3 length: 18 amino acids. CDR3 nucleotides: TGTGCCAGCAGCCGCAAACCAGGGGCGAGCTCTGGGGCCAACGTCCTGACTTTC. It yields the protein CASSRKPGASSGANVLTF.

CDR3 sequence reads: CASSKGLASTDTQYF. The CDR3 DNA reads TGTGCCAGCAGTAAGGGACTAGCGAGCACAGATACGCAGTATTTT. The chain couples TRBV2 to TRBJ2-3; 10 bases match TRBD2. J gave up 0 bases and V 5 bases, and 2 bases lay outside the gene matches. Germline values: CDR1 SNHLY, CDR2 FYNNEI. This CDR3 has 15 amino acids. Filled out from reference TRBV2 and TRBJ2-3, the complete variable domain reads EPEVTQTPSHQVTQMGQEVILRCVPISNHLYFYWYRQILGQKVEFLVSFYNNEISEKSEIFDDQFSVERPDGSNFTLKIRSTKLEDSAMYFCASSKGLASTDTQYFGPGTRLTVL.

This chain connects TRBV6-1 to TRBJ1-5; TRBD1 is a possible D gene (6 bases). From germline, CDR1 is MNHNS and CDR2 SASEGT. The CDR3 runs 13 residues. The V end lost 11 bases, the J end lost 3 bases, and 14 bases lay between the germline ends. Written as DNA, the CDR3 is TGTGCCCAGGGGCAGGGCGACAATCAGCCCCAGCATTTT. This codes for CAQGQGDNQPQHF.

The V and J genes are TRBV4-1 and TRBJ1-1, with 7 bases that match TRBD1. Losses at the gene ends were 6 bases for V and 0 bases for J; bases not matched to a gene: 7. Germline V gene data show CDR1 as MGHRA and CDR2 as YSYEKL. This CDR3 comprises 15 residues. The CDR3 DNA reads TGCGCCAGCAGTCAGGGACAGAGAATGAACACTGAAGCTTTCTTT. Protein product: CASSQGQRMNTEAFF.

This clone was detected only once. V and J are TRBV4-3 and TRBJ1-2; 8 nucleotides match TRBD1. The CDR3 is 16 residues long. Germline CDR1 is LGHNA and CDR2 is YSLEER. The V gene end was trimmed by 0 bases and the J gene end by 9 bases; junction bases not matched to a gene: 12. The CDR3 sequence: CASSQDLDRQGLCYTF. CDR3 nucleotides: TGCGCCAGCAGCCAAGATCTGGATCGACAGGGGCTCTGCTACACCTTC.